The T cell receptor (beta chain) described here comes from a study of shared clonotypes between healthy human individuals. Overall study findings and caveats: Memory subsets had estimated richness that was generally smaller than that of naive subsets. Naive CD4 clonotype sharing across a few donors was approximately 5.2%.

Comments on this clone: The antigen is not known.

Germline V lookup: CDR1 SEHNR, CDR2 FQNEAQ (reference sequence). Trimming removed 0 bases at V and 8 bases at J, with 4 bases between. The CDR3 consists of 11 residues. Clones were sequenced by immunoSEQ multiplex PCR, and TCRdb holds only the in-frame ones, with some missing. The profile shows around 690,000 clones, roughly 87% of them singletons. This sequence originates from a man aged 18 to 30 in good health. Some clones in this sample may be carry-over from other donors' samples. The chain links TRBV7-9 to TRBJ1-2; D uncertain. The specimen was memory CD8+ T cells from PBMCs. Subset given: CD45RO+ cells pooled with CCR7-negative TemRA cells. This CDR3 reads CASSLAYGYTF. In nucleotides, the CDR3 is TGTGCCAGCAGCTTAGCTTACGGCTACACCTTC.